This TCR beta chain emerged from a study of cytomegalovirus exposure and HLA in healthy donors (dated 2017 in TCRdb). With regard to the full study: In an earlier analysis of several hundred of the donors, under 300 Gb of sequence data and approximately 100 million unique TCR beta sequences from 180 million or so T cells were reported. Around 320 gigabases of sequencing data and tens of millions of unique TCR sequences were included in an early release covering about 600 HLA-typed donors. Among the roughly 390 genotyped donors, 81% belonged to the genetic ancestry cluster associated with self-reported Caucasian donors. The study was designed to test whether signatures of past pathogen exposure could be identified by cataloging public T cell receptors. The study used immunosequencing to profile the T cell repertoires of several hundred subjects and linked those repertoires to cytomegalovirus serostatus. A separate validation cohort of about 110 different subjects was used in addition to the roughly 720-subject first cohort. The study combined high-throughput TCR immunosequencing, statistical association of individual TCRs with disease status, and machine learning to predict cytomegalovirus infection status. A later analysis re-examined previously published TCR beta repertoires from more than 650 donors and added high-resolution HLA genotyping to investigate patterns of TCR occurrence. Rather than drawing on any new phenotypic data, the later analysis identified candidate immune exposures from TCR beta sequences and the way those sequences occurred across donors. To decide whether each TCR beta V gene segment behaved as functional or pseudogenic, an earlier analysis of approximately 600 of the donors relied on high-throughput TCR beta sequencing. Donor age, sex, ethnicity and CMV serostatus were compiled together with the repertoire data. In a later genetic analysis, genome-wide SNP genotypes for about 55% of the roughly 670 donors were used, and that subset was treated as a discovery cohort. Every repertoire in the discovery cohort had been generated on one and the same sequencing platform. Class I and class II HLA loci were covered by the typing at four-digit resolution. Typing coverage varied by locus: roughly 629-630 donors for A, B, C, DRB1 and DQB1; some 520 for DQA1; around 610 for DPA1; 400 to 480 for DPB1. Roughly 5 DR-DQ haplotypes were handled as single units for association and clustering, since linkage in the cohort was strong. Among around 400 genotyped donors of the cohort, an average of around 240,000 unique TCR beta nucleotide sequences were sequenced per donor, 15% to 20% of them non-productive.

The cohort consisted of approximately 690 healthy bone marrow donors. At the time of sampling, all cohort members were nominally healthy, though unrecorded immune exposures were likely present. The donor was CMV seropositive and belonged to the group of 250 to 350 seropositive cohort members. A peripheral blood sample was collected from each donor, and TCR beta sequencing was performed on peripheral blood mononuclear cells. Genomic DNA was extracted from the blood cell samples with the Qiagen DNeasy Blood Extraction Kit. The CDR3 holds 16 amino acids from the cysteine to the phenylalanine. The CDR3 DNA has 48 bases and is translated from base 1. The germline V gene encodes CDR1 MNHEY and CDR2 SMNVEV (reference sequence). Relative to germline, V is 3 bases shorter and J is 0 bases shorter, with 12 bases between their ends. Preparation of the library involved the immunoSEQ multiplex PCR assay. The multiplex PCR relied on a mix of 60 forward primers for TCR Vbeta segments and 13 reverse primers for TCR Jbeta segments. Amplification of the CDR3 region of rearranged TCR beta genes was performed with a multiplex PCR assay on genomic DNA. The amplified TCR beta libraries were sequenced on the Illumina HiSeq System as 87-base-pair reads. On the authors' methods: A later analysis tallied roughly 80 million unique TCR beta chains across the 666 repertoires, and around 9.9 million of those chains were shared by two or more donors. Raw reads were error-corrected and collapsed into unique sequences by a nearest-neighbor algorithm in which closely related sequences were merged to remove PCR and sequencing errors. CDR3 sequences were aligned to IMGT reference sequences to assign V, D and J gene segments. For a sequence to be retained, a match of at least six nucleotides to both a V gene segment and a J gene segment was required. A rearrangement was called productive if the CDR3 had no stop codons and remained in frame with V and J, and every other rearrangement was called non-productive. Following IMGT convention, CDR3 was defined as the stretch from the second conserved V-encoded cysteine to the conserved J-encoded phenylalanine. The earlier analysis of 587 of the donors excluded sequences that lacked an unambiguous match to a single V gene segment. In an earlier analysis of some 590 of the donors, V segments were called functional above 56.7% productive rearrangements and were called segregating when the between-donor standard deviation exceeded 5%. A statistical classification framework was built to diagnose cytomegalovirus status from the catalog of TCR beta chain sequences. V and J gene assignment, in a later analysis, came from comparing TCR nucleotide sequences with IMGT/GENE-DB human TR gene sequences. In a later analysis, CDR3 sequences and most-parsimonious VDJ recombination scenarios were assigned using the TCRdist pipeline. In a later analysis, each TCR beta chain was defined by its CDR3 amino acid sequence together with its V-gene family, and reads lacking a unique V-gene family were excluded. As a way to deal with suspected cross-contamination and a sequencing artifact, a later analysis dropped roughly 600 nucleotide sequences that were highly shared and had low generation probability. In a later analysis, a clonal expansion index for each public chain was calculated from normalized within-repertoire ranks of inferred template counts. In a later analysis, generation probabilities were computed with a VDJ recombination model fitted to out-of-frame rearrangements, and the resulting probabilities were checked against IGoR. In a later analysis, TCR-TCR, TCR-HLA and TCR-CMV co-occurrence was scored with hypergeometric tests, and a repertoire-size bias correction was applied to TCR pairs. In a later analysis, false discovery rates were estimated by permuting HLA or CMV assignments 20 times. A later analysis grouped co-occurring TCRs with DBSCAN, adding TCRdist sequence similarity when clustering within HLA-allele-positive subsets. For co-occurrence clustering, repertoires with fewer than 30,000 or more than 120,000 public chains were excluded, along with about five repertoires with anomalous nucleotide sharing. The source is immuneACCESS, and TCRdb retained only in-frame sequences with V and J called. Part of the clones is not carried over; for the studies checked, unresolved V genes explain less than half of this, and the remainder is unexplained. D and trimming come from the DNA, and the V and J calls and clone size come from that table. The sample table holds some 110,000 clones, of which about four fifths were seen once. 3% of the sample comes from the top ten.

Remarks on this clone: The specificity of this receptor is unknown. Base qualities are not provided; no much larger clone lies one nucleotide away.

On the study overall, not on this receptor specifically: Across donors, most TCR sequences were observed very rarely, whereas some public TCRs were present in many individuals. In a later analysis, HLA-associated TCR beta chains were found to be more clonally expanded and to have lower generation probabilities than equally common non-associated chains. A further reported finding was that TCR beta sequences accurately predicted the HLA-A and HLA-B alleles for most subjects in the first cohort. The earlier analysis of 587 of the donors excluded roughly 17 rarely observed V segments, including chromosome 9 orphons, because counts were too low. Some IMGT-functional V segments, including TRBV6-2 and TRBV6-3, could not be told apart with the 87-base-pair reads, so those segments were excluded. A later genetic analysis reported fewer N-insertions in productive TCRs among donors in an Asian-associated ancestry cluster than the approximately 670-donor mean. The classifier was reported to diagnose cytomegalovirus status with high specificity and sensitivity in both the original and validation cohorts. A later analysis associated about 18,000 TCR beta sequences with specific HLA alleles at a false discovery rate of 0.05. A later analysis found that most CMV-associated TCR beta chains appeared HLA-restricted, with HLA associations seemingly driven largely by CMV exposure. A few of the identified cytomegalovirus-associated TCR beta chains were confirmed in vitro to be specific for cytomegalovirus antigens. In a later analysis, TCR association rates were found to vary across HLA loci, with the most associated TCRs seen for DRB1 alleles and the fewest for HLA-C alleles. A group of highly shared sequence variants was considered likely to be a technical artifact of the sequencing pipeline. The authors suggested that the approach could potentially be generalized to other disease states and immunological phenotypes. CMV serostatus was the only immune exposure information available for the cohort. A later genetic analysis associated a missense DCLRE1C variant with V-gene and J-gene trimming of TCR beta chains, and an independent cohort replicated the association. Correlated functional status among segregating V segments might be attributable to linkage disequilibrium, but an unknown experimental factor could not be ruled out. Roughly uniform sequencing depth across donors was assumed in presence/absence analyses, although this assumption may not hold. Strong co-occurrence of HLA alleles, especially DR and DQ, made assigning TCR associations to individual alleles difficult. Because HLA typing was unavailable for some donors at each locus, only the typed subset was used in association tests. A total of 150 to 200 TCR beta chains were listed by the study as associated with cytomegalovirus. In an earlier analysis of roughly 500 of the donors, most TCR beta V segments appeared in productive rearrangements about 87% or about 30% of the time, broadly matching IMGT annotations. A later analysis reported that several top co-occurrence clusters appeared linked to parvovirus B19, influenza, CMV and Epstein-Barr virus. This cohort had only TCR beta chains sequenced, and the lack of alpha or paired-chain data limited which features could be detected.

The chain is assembled from TRBV27 and TRBJ2-4, with no reliable assignment of the D segment. What was sequenced was PBMCs. This sequence originates from a woman aged 18 to 35 in good health and CMV-seropositive. The DNA is as follows: TGTGCCAGCAGTTTTAACAGCCCTTTAGCCAAAAACATTCAGTACTTC. Its translation is CASSFNSPLAKNIQYF.